These 25 T cell receptor beta chains were sequenced from one sample in a study of blood T cell repertoires in COVID-19 (TCRdb year 2020). Receptor libraries were prepared by the immunoSEQ multiplex PCR assay. The table was pulled from immuneACCESS by TCRdb, which kept in-frame rearrangements only. Such tables lose some clones; where checked, under half of the loss comes from unresolved V genes, and the rest has no known cause. Here the sample has some 200,000 clones; roughly 85% occur a single time. More than 2% of the sample belongs to the ten largest clones. The source material was peripheral blood. The receptor source for this set is an older woman with COVID-19, enrolled during active disease.

The rearrangement joins TRBV19 to TRBJ2-2; TRBD2 matches at 13 bases. The germline CDR1 and CDR2 sequences are LNHDA and SQIVND (reference sequence). The length of the CDR3 is 18 residues. The V gene end was trimmed by 5 bases and the J gene end by 8 bases; junction bases not matched to a gene: 14. This chain's CDR3 is CASSGRLLAGGPRGELFF. DNA for the CDR3: TGTGCCAGTAGTGGAAGGTTACTAGCGGGAGGGCCCAGGGGGGAGCTGTTTTTT. The full variable domain, its missing parts supplied by reference TRBV19 and TRBJ2-2, is DGGITQSPKYLFRKEGQNVTLSCEQNLNHDAMYWYRQDPGQGLRLIYYSQIVNDFQKGDIAEGYSVSREKKESFPLTVTSAQKNPTAFYLCASSGRLLAGGPRGELFFGEGSRLTVL.

The chain is built from TRBV11-2 and TRBJ1-3, with a possible D match to TRBD1 (6 bases). V lost 1 base and J 0 bases, leaving 16 bases between the germline ends. This CDR3 region has 18 residues. The germline CDR1 and CDR2 sequences are SGHAT and FQNNGV. CDR3 sequence reads: CASSLGPLDRYSGNTIYF. Here the CDR3 DNA reads TGTGCCAGCAGCTTAGGCCCCCTCGACAGGTACTCTGGAAACACCATATATTTT.

In its sample, this clone was seen once. This chain links TRBV7-2 with TRBJ2-7; 7 bases agree with TRBD2. This CDR3 is built from 14 residues. Germline V gene data show CDR1 as SGHTA and CDR2 as FQGNSA. Germline trimming cut 6 bases from V and 3 bases from J; bases unmatched to any gene: 8. This CDR3 reads CASSSTGTNYEQYF. The CDR3, as DNA: TGTGCCAGCAGTTCCACTGGGACTAACTACGAGCAGTACTTC.

The gene calls are TRBV12-3 or TRBV12-4 and TRBJ2-5; D unclear. V dropped 1 base and J dropped 5 bases, with 8 bases sitting between them. There are 13 residues in the CDR3. The CDR3 sequence: CASSLGQWETQYF. CDR3 bases: TGTGCCAGCAGTTTAGGGCAGTGGGAGACCCAGTACTTC.

V usage is TRBV19 and J usage is TRBJ1-1; weak D call: TRBD1 (6 bases). Trimming stripped 11 bases from V and 1 base from J, with 11 bases between. Germline CDR1 and CDR2: LNHDA and SQIVND (reference sequence). The CDR3 spans 12 residues. CDR3 nucleotide sequence: TGTGCCGTTAGGGGGAAGAACACTGAAGCTTTCTTT. Amino acid sequence: CAVRGKNTEAFF.

CDR3 amino acids: CASSVASTFQETQYF. CDR3 DNA: TGTGCCAGCAGCGTAGCTTCGACATTCCAAGAGACCCAGTACTTC. V and J are TRBV9 and TRBJ2-5; D is uncertain. From germline, CDR1 is SGDLS and CDR2 YYNGEE. The CDR3 consists of 15 residues. Trimming took off 0 bases at V and 1 base at J, with 10 bases between the two ends.

This clone was observed a single time. The chain has TRBV3-1 (or the pseudogene TRBV3-2) and TRBJ1-6, with 8 bases identical to TRBD1. Germline V gene data show CDR1 as LGHDT and CDR2 as YNNKEL (reference sequence). Trimming removed 3 bases from V and 1 base from J; junction bases left unmatched: 5. The CDR3 loop spans 17 amino acids. This CDR3 reads CASSQGDRGSYNSPLHF. Here the CDR3 DNA reads TGTGCCAGCAGCCAGGGAGACAGGGGATCCTATAATTCACCCCTCCACTTT.

This chain connects TRBV27 to TRBJ1-5, with D possibly TRBD1 on 5 matching bases. V was pared by 7 bases and J by 5 bases, with 15 bases between. Germline V gene lookup returns CDR1 MNHEY and CDR2 SMNVEV (reference sequence). The CDR3 is made up of 14 amino acids. CDR3: CASTPHGGDQPQHF. Here the CDR3 DNA reads TGTGCCAGCACCCCCCACGGGGGAGATCAGCCCCAGCATTTT.

The CDR3 nucleotides are TGTGCCAGCAGCTTGGGAGGCAGCAATCAGCCCCAGCATTTT. This codes for CASSLGGSNQPQHF. V gene TRBV5-5 combines with J gene TRBJ1-5; D is uncertain. The V end was cut by 0 bases, the J end by 1 base, with 5 bases between. The germline CDR1 and CDR2 sequences are SGHKS and YYEKEE (reference sequence). This CDR3 comprises 14 residues.

As to this clone: One junction end does not reproduce the germline sequence, and a read error may be involved. The V gene is TRBV5-5, the J gene TRBJ1-2; 10 nucleotides align to TRBD1. There are 18 residues in the CDR3. Germline CDR1 and CDR2: SGHKS and YYEKEE (reference sequence). The DNA of the CDR3 is TGTGCCAGCAGCTTGGTTCCCCCGGGACAGGGGCCTAAGTATGGCTACACCTTC. It encodes CASSLVPPGQGPKYGYTF.

DNA of the CDR3: TGTGCCAGCAGGGCTTTGCGGGGGGGTAGCACAGATACGCAGTATTTT. Its translation is CASRALRGGSTDTQYF. J is TRBJ2-3 and V is TRBV5-4; 9 bases line up with TRBD2. CDR1 and CDR2 (germline): SGHNT, YYREEE (reference sequence). The CDR3 covers 16 residues. With V trimmed by 5 bases and J by 0 bases, 7 bases remained unmatched.

CDR3 in amino acids: CASSHGQMLRDQPQHF. The CDR3 DNA follows: TGTGCCAGCAGCCATGGACAGATGCTTAGGGATCAGCCCCAGCATTTT. This chain uses TRBV4-2 with TRBJ1-5; D might be TRBD1 (6 bases). This CDR3 comprises 16 residues. Trimming pared 3 bases from V and 5 bases from J, leaving 17 bases between. Germline loops: CDR1 LGHNA, CDR2 YNFKEQ.

The gene calls are TRBV11-3 and TRBJ2-7, with D possibly being TRBD2 (5 bases). V was shortened by 1 base and J by 4 bases, with 8 bases between the two germline ends. The CDR3 loop spans 13 amino acids. Germline lookup yields CDR1 SGHNT and CDR2 YENEEA. The CDR3 DNA reads TGTGCCAGCAGCTTAGCGGAGGAGTACGAGCAGTACTTC. Amino acids: CASSLAEEYEQYF.

CDR3 protein: CASSLVQSNTGELFF. In nucleotides, the CDR3 is TGTGCCAGCAGCTTAGTACAATCGAACACCGGGGAGCTGTTTTTT. The chain carries TRBV7-9 and TRBJ2-2; D gene ambiguous. The CDR3 contains 15 residues. V gave up 1 base and J gave up 0 bases, with 6 bases separating them. Per germline, CDR1 SEHNR and CDR2 FQNEAQ (reference sequence).

In this sample, this clone turned up once. V and J are TRBV30 and TRBJ1-1, with D uncertain. The CDR3 extends over 14 amino acids. The germline V gene encodes CDR1 GTSNPN and CDR2 SVGIG (reference sequence). Trimming took 4 bases from V and 4 from J, leaving 16 bases between them. Here the CDR3 reads CAWNSVLEGTEAFF. As DNA, the CDR3 is TGTGCCTGGAATTCCGTCCTCGAGGGCACTGAAGCTTTCTTT.

This clone has a handful of counts. In nucleotides, the CDR3 is TGTGCCAGCAGTGAGGGGGGCTACGAGCAGTACTTC. Its protein product is CASSEGGYEQYF. The chain uses TRBV2 and TRBJ2-7; D possibly corresponds to TRBD2 (6 bases). This CDR3 is 12 amino acids long. The germline CDR1 and CDR2 sequences are SNHLY and FYNNEI. Deletions cut 3 bases from V and 3 bases from J, with 6 bases between.

The gene calls are TRBV5-4 and TRBJ2-5; D is possibly TRBD2 (5 bases). The length of the CDR3 is 12 residues. CDR1 and CDR2 from the germline V gene are SGHNT and YYREEE (reference sequence). V lost 4 bases, J lost 5 bases, and 9 bases lay in between. CDR3: CASSRWRETQYF. The CDR3, as DNA: TGTGCCAGCAGCCGGTGGAGGGAGACCCAGTACTTC.

V is TRBV3-1 (or the pseudogene TRBV3-2) and J is TRBJ1-3; D remains unclear. V gave up 0 bases and J gave up 2 bases, with 8 bases separating them. The CDR3 totals 15 residues. The germline V gene has CDR1 LGHDT and CDR2 YNNKEL (reference sequence). The CDR3 protein is CASSQDRGPGNTIYF. CDR3 in DNA: TGTGCCAGCAGCCAAGATCGAGGGCCTGGAAACACCATATATTTT.

The chain joins TRBV6-2 or TRBV6-3 to TRBJ2-3; 7 bases line up with TRBD2. The CDR3 extends over 17 amino acids. CDR1 MNHEY and CDR2 SVGEGT come from the germline V gene. Trimming took 6 bases from V and 2 from J; bases not matched to a gene: 14. CDR3 bases: TGTGCCAGCAGCACCTATATTAGCGGGCCTAACACAGATACGCAGTATTTT. It codes for CASSTYISGPNTDTQYF.

The chain uses TRBV19 and TRBJ1-2, with TRBD1 matching 10 bases. After removal of 8 bases from V and 6 bases from J, the junction contained 6 bases not matched to a gene. This CDR3 region has 13 residues. Germline V gene sequence: CDR1 LNHDA, CDR2 SQIVND (reference sequence). CDR3 residues: CASGDRGLNGYTF. CDR3 bases: TGTGCCAGTGGGGACAGGGGCCTAAATGGCTACACCTTC.

The chain employs TRBV9 and TRBJ1-2; D unresolved. Germline V lookup: CDR1 SGDLS, CDR2 YYNGEE. V dropped 4 bases and J dropped 4 bases, with 17 bases sitting between them. This CDR3 comprises 15 residues. CDR3 sequence reads: CASSLQNNPFYGYTF. Here the CDR3 DNA reads TGTGCCAGCAGCTTGCAGAACAACCCTTTCTATGGCTACACCTTC.

This clone was found a few times. The CDR3 nucleotides read TGTGCCAGTAGTATACCGGGGGCCGGGGAGCTGTTTTTT. This gives the protein CASSIPGAGELFF. This rearrangement joins TRBV19 to TRBJ2-2; D may be TRBD2 (6 bases). CDR1 is LNHDA, CDR2 SQIVND, per germline (reference sequence). This CDR3 has 13 amino acids. Trimming removed 2 bases from V and 6 bases from J, with 7 bases in between.

The rearrangement joins TRBV2 to TRBJ2-3; 11 bases align to TRBD1. The length of the CDR3 is 15 residues. The V and J ends lost 4 bases and 3 bases, in that order; junction bases with no gene match: 3. Germline V gives CDR1 SNHLY, CDR2 FYNNEI. The CDR3 sequence is CASSADRGQTDTQYF. Here the CDR3 DNA reads TGTGCCAGCAGTGCGGACAGGGGGCAAACAGATACGCAGTATTTT. Drawing the rest from reference TRBV2 and TRBJ2-3, the complete variable domain is EPEVTQTPSHQVTQMGQEVILRCVPISNHLYFYWYRQILGQKVEFLVSFYNNEISEKSEIFDDQFSVERPDGSNFTLKIRSTKLEDSAMYFCASSADRGQTDTQYFGPGTRLTVL.

The chain links TRBV14 to TRBJ2-1; D unresolved. Trimming removed 0 bases at V and 7 bases at J, with 10 bases between. Germline V CDR1 and CDR2: SGHDN, FVKESK. CDR3 length: 14 residues. As DNA, the CDR3 is TGTGCCAGCAGCCAAGATATAACAGCAAATGAGCAGTTCTTC. This gives the protein CASSQDITANEQFF.

This sequence joins TRBV3-1 (or the pseudogene TRBV3-2) and TRBJ2-1; 10 bases fit TRBD2. This CDR3 spans 15 amino acids. The trim removed 3 bases at V and 9 bases at J, leaving 8 bases unmatched. Germline V lookup: CDR1 LGHDT, CDR2 YNNKEL (reference sequence). The CDR3 reads CASSQELAGVGEQFF. The CDR3 DNA reads TGTGCCAGCAGCCAGGAGCTAGCGGGAGTCGGTGAGCAGTTCTTC.